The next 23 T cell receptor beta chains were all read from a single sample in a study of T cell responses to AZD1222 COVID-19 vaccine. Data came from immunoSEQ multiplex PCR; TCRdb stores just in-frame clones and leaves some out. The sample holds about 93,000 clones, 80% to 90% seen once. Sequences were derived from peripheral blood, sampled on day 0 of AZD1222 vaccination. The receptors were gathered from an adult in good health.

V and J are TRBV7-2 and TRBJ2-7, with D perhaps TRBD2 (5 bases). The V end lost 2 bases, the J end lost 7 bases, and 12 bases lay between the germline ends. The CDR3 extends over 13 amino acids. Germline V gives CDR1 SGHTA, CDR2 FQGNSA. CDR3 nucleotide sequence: TGTGCCAGCAGCTTATACGGATCGGGGGAGCAGTACTTC. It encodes CASSLYGSGEQYF.

CDR3 sequence reads: CASSSGTGNEKLFF. DNA for the CDR3: TGTGCCAGCAGTTCGGGGACAGGGAACGAAAAACTGTTTTTT. The V call is TRBV7-2, the J call TRBJ1-4, with TRBD1 matching over 9 bases. The germline V gene has CDR1 SGHTA and CDR2 FQGNSA. V shed 6 bases, J shed 8 bases, and the junction held 7 bases outside the gene matches. CDR3 length: 14 residues. The full variable domain, its missing parts supplied by reference TRBV7-2 and TRBJ1-4, is GAGVSQSPSNKVTEKGKDVELRCDPISGHTALYWYRQSLGQGLEFLIYFQGNSAPDKSGLPSDRFSAERTGGSVSTLTIQRTQQEDSAVYLCASSSGTGNEKLFFGSGTQLSVL.

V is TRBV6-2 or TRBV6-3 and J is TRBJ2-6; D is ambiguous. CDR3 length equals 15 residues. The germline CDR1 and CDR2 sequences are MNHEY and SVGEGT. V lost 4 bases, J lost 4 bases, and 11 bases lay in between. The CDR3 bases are TGTGCCAGCAGTTCTCTTGGGTCCGGGGCCAACGTCCTGACTTTC. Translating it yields CASSSLGSGANVLTF.

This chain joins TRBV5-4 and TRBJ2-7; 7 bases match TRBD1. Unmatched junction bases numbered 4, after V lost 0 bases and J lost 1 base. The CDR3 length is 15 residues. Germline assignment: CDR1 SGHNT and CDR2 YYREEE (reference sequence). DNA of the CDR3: TGTGCCAGCAGCTTGGCCGGGACAGCATCCTACGAGCAGTACTTC. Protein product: CASSLAGTASYEQYF.

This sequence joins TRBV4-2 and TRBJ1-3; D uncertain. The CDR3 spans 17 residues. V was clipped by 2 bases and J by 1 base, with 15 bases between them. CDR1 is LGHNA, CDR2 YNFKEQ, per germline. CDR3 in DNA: TGTGCCAGCAGCCAATCGATAAGCCGGGTTTCTGGAAACACCATATATTTT. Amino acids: CASSQSISRVSGNTIYF.

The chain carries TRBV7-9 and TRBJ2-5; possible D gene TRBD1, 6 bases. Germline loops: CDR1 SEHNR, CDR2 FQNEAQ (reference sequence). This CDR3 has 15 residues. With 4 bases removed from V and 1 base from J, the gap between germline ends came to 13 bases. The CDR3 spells CASSSPRGGQETQYF. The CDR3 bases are TGTGCCAGCAGCTCCCCCCGAGGGGGCCAAGAGACCCAGTACTTC.

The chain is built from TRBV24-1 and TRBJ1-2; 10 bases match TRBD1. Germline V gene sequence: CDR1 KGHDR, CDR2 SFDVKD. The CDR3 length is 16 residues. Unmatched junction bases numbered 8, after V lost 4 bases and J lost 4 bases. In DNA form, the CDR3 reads TGTGCCACCAGTGACGCCTCGACAGGGGGCGTCTATGGCTACACCTTC. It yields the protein CATSDASTGGVYGYTF.

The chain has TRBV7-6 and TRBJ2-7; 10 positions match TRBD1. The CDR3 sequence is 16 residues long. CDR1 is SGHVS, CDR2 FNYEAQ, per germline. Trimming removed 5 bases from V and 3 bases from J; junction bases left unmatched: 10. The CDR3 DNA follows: TGTGCCAGCAGCCCCACTTTTGGGGACAGGGGCTACGAGCAGTACTTC. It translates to CASSPTFGDRGYEQYF.

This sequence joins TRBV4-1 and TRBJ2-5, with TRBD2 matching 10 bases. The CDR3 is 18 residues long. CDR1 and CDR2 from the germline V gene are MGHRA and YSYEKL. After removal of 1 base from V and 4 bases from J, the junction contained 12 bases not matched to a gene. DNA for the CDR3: TGCGCCAGCAGCCAAGGGGGGACTAGCGAGAGCCGCGGAGAGACCCAGTACTTC. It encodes CASSQGGTSESRGETQYF.

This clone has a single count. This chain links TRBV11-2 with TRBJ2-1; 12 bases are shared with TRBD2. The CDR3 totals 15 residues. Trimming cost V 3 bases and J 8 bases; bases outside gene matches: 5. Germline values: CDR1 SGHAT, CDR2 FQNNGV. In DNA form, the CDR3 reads TGTGCCAGCAGCTTGACTAGCGGGAGTTGGGATGAGCAGTTCTTC. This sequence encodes CASSLTSGSWDEQFF.

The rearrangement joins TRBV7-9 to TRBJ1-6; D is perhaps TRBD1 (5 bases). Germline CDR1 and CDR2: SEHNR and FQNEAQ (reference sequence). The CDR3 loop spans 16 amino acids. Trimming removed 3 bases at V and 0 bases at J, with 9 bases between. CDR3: CASSLIGGSYNSPLHF. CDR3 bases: TGTGCCAGCAGCTTGATTGGGGGCTCCTATAATTCACCCCTCCACTTT. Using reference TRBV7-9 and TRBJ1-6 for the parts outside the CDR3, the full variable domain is DTGVSQNPRHKITKRGQNVTFRCDPISEHNRLYWYRQTLGQGPEFLTYFQNEAQLEKSRLLSDRFSAERPKGSFSTLEIQRTEQGDSAMYLCASSLIGGSYNSPLHFGNGTRLTVT.

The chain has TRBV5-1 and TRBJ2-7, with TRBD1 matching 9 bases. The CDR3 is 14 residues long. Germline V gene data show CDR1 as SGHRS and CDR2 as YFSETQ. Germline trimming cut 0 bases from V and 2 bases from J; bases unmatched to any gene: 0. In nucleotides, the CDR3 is TGCGCCAGCAGCTTGGGGACAGGGGCCTACGAGCAGTACTTC. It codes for CASSLGTGAYEQYF.

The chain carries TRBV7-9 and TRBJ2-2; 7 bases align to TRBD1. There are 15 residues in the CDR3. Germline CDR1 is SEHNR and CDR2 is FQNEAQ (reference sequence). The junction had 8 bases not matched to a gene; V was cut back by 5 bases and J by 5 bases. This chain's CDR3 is CASSQVQGYTGELFF. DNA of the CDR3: TGTGCCAGCAGCCAGGTACAGGGGTATACCGGGGAGCTGTTTTTT. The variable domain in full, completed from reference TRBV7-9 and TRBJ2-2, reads DTGVSQNPRHKITKRGQNVTFRCDPISEHNRLYWYRQTLGQGPEFLTYFQNEAQLEKSRLLSDRFSAERPKGSFSTLEIQRTEQGDSAMYLCASSQVQGYTGELFFGEGSRLTVL.

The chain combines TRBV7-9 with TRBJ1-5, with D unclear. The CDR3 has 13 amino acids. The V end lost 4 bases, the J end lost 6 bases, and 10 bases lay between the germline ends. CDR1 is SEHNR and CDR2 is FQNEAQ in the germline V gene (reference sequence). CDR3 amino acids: CASSSGPRQPQHF. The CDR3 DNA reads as TGTGCCAGCAGCTCCGGACCGCGTCAGCCCCAGCATTTT. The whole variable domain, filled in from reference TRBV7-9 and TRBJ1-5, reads DTGVSQNPRHKITKRGQNVTFRCDPISEHNRLYWYRQTLGQGPEFLTYFQNEAQLEKSRLLSDRFSAERPKGSFSTLEIQRTEQGDSAMYLCASSSGPRQPQHFGDGTRLSIL.

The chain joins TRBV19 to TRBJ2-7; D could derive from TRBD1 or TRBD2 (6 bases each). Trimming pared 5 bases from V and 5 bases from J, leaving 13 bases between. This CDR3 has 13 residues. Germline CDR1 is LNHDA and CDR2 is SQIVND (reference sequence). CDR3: CASSRQGRNEQYF. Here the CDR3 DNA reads TGTGCCAGTAGTCGTCAGGGGAGGAACGAGCAGTACTTC.

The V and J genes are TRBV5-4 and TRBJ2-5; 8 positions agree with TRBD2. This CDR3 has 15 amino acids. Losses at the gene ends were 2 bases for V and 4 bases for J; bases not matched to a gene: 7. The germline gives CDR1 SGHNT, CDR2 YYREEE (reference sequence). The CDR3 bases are TGTGCCAGCAGCTTTGGGCTAGCGGGTGGAGAGACCCAGTACTTC. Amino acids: CASSFGLAGGETQYF.

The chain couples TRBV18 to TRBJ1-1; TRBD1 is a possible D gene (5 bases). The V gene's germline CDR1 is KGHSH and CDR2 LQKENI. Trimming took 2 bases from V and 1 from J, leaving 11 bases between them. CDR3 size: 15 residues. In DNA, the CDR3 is TGTGCCAGCTCACCAACGAAACAGGCGAACACTGAAGCTTTCTTT. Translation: CASSPTKQANTEAFF.

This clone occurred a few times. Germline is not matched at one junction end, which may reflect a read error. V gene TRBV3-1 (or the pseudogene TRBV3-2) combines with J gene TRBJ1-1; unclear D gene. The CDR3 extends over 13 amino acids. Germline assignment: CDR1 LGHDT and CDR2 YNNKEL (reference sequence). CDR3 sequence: CASSQDWNSEAFF. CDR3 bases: TGTGCCAGCAGCCAAGATTGGAACTCTGAAGCTTTCTTT.

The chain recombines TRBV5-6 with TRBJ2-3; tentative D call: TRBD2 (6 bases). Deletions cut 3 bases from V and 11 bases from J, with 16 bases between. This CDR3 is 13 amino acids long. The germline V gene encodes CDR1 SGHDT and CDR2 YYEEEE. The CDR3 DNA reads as TGTGCCAGCAGCTCAGGGACTTCCTGGGGGCAGTATTTT. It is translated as CASSSGTSWGQYF. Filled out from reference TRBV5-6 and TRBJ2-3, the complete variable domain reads DAGVTQSPTHLIKTRGQQVTLRCSPKSGHDTVSWYQQALGQGPQFIFQYYEEEERQRGNFPDRFSGHQFPNYSSELNVNALLLGDSALYLCASSSGTSWGQYFGPGTRLTVL.

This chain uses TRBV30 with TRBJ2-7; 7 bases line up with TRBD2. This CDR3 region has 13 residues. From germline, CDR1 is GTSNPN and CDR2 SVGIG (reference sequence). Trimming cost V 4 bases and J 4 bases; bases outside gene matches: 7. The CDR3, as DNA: TGTGCCTGGACCCCGGGAGGCCTATACGAGCAGTACTTC. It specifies CAWTPGGLYEQYF.

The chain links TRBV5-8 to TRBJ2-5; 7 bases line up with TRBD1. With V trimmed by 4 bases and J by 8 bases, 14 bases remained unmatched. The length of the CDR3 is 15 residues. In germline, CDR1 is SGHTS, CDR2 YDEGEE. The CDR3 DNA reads TGTGCCAGCAGCGTAGGGGGCGACTGGGCTCGAACCCAGTACTTC. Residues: CASSVGGDWARTQYF.

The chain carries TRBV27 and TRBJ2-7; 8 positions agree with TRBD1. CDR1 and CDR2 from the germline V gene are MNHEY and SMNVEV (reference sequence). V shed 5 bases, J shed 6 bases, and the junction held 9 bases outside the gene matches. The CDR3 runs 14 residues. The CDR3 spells CASSPQTGVFEQYF. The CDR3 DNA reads TGTGCCAGCAGTCCCCAGACAGGGGTGTTCGAGCAGTACTTC.

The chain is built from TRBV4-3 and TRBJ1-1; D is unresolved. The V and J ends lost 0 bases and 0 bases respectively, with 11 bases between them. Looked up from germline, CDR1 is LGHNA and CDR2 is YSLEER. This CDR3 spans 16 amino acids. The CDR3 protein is CASSQDKAGMNTEAFF. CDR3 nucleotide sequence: TGCGCCAGCAGCCAAGATAAGGCGGGCATGAACACTGAAGCTTTCTTT.